This T cell receptor (delta chain) was captured by sequencing in a study of gamma-delta chains in newborns, infants, children. Germline values: CDR1 GEAIGNYY, CDR2 EKD. This CDR3 comprises 19 residues. V shed 0 bases and J 2 bases; nucleotides not matched to a gene: 6. TCRdb re-called the reads through CATT. Of about 2,600 delta-chain clones in the sample, around 1% were seen once. This chain connects TRDV2 to TRDJ3, with 10 bases identical to TRDD3. This receptor was obtained from a child who was a newborn, infant or young child, either healthy, febrile or measles-vaccinated (not recorded which). Sequencing was done on a sample of blood. The CDR3 spells CACDTWGIHDTWDTRQMFF. For the CDR3, the DNA is TGTGCCTGTGACACCTGGGGGATACACGACACCTGGGACACCCGACAGATGTTTTTC.